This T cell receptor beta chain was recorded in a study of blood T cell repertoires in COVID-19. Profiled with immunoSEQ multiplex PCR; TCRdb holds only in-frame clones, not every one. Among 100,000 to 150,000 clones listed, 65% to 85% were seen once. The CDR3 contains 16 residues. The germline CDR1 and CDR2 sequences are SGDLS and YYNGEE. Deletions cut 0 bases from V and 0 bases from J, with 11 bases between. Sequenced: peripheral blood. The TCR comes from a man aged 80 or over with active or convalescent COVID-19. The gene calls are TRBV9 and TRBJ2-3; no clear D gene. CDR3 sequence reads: CASSVGPPASTDTQYF. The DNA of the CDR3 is TGTGCCAGCAGCGTAGGGCCGCCTGCTAGCACAGATACGCAGTATTTT.